The 15 T cell receptor beta chains below all came from one sample that was sequenced in a study of cytomegalovirus exposure and HLA in healthy donors. Primers: 60 Vbeta forward and 13 Jbeta reverse. The repertoire was sequenced with immunoSEQ multiplex PCR; TCRdb's copy has only in-frame clones and lacks some. This table holds 100,000 to 150,000 clones, roughly 80% found once. Sample: PBMCs. These receptors all come from a man aged 30-40 years in good health and CMV-seronegative.

This clone was picked up a small number of times. The chain joins TRBV28 to TRBJ2-7, with a tentative D call TRBD2 (6 bases). Germline-derived CDR1 and CDR2 are MDHEN and SYDVKM. V dropped 1 base and J dropped 3 bases, with 10 bases sitting between them. This CDR3 has 14 amino acids. CDR3 DNA: TGTGCCAGCAGTTTATCGGGACTCCTCTACGAGCAGTACTTC. Translated, it gives CASSLSGLLYEQYF.

The chain couples TRBV7-2 to TRBJ2-7; no reliable D call. The CDR3 sequence is 15 residues long. Germline assignment: CDR1 SGHTA and CDR2 FQGNSA. The V end was cut by 1 base, the J end by 3 bases, with 13 bases between. CDR3 nucleotides: TGTGCCAGCAGCTTAGAGGTTGGTAGCATCTACGAGCAGTACTTC. Translating gives CASSLEVGSIYEQYF.

V is TRBV5-1 and J is TRBJ1-1; 8 bases agree with TRBD1. The germline V gene encodes CDR1 SGHRS and CDR2 YFSETQ. V trimming: 4 bases; J trimming: 0 bases; junction bases outside the gene matches: 14. The CDR3 runs 18 residues. CDR3 in amino acids: CASSPNFRQGRMNTEAFF. CDR3 bases: TGCGCCAGCAGCCCCAACTTCCGACAGGGGAGAATGAACACTGAAGCTTTCTTT.

The V call is TRBV19, the J call TRBJ1-1; D gene uncertain. From germline, CDR1 is LNHDA and CDR2 SQIVND (reference sequence). The CDR3 contains 13 residues. V lost 5 bases, J lost 4 bases, and 11 bases lay in between. CDR3 residues: CASSWKRSTEAFF. In DNA, the CDR3 is TGTGCCAGTAGTTGGAAACGGAGCACTGAAGCTTTCTTT.

The chain combines TRBV28 with TRBJ2-3, with 9 bases that match TRBD1. V shed 9 bases and J 4 bases; nucleotides not matched to a gene: 14. The CDR3 has 16 residues. Per the germline V gene, CDR1 is MDHEN and CDR2 is SYDVKM. The CDR3 DNA is TGTGCCAGACATTGGCCCCCGGGACAGGGTCCAGATACGCAGTATTTT. Its protein product is CARHWPPGQGPDTQYF.

The V gene is TRBV9, the J gene TRBJ2-3; D perhaps matches TRBD2 (6 bases). The V gene lost 0 bases and the J gene lost 2 bases, with 7 bases spanning the gap. Germline V CDR1 and CDR2: SGDLS, YYNGEE. The CDR3 has 14 amino acids. The CDR3: CASSVGGVTDTQYF. CDR3 DNA sequence: TGTGCCAGCAGCGTAGGGGGGGTCACAGATACGCAGTATTTT.

This clone was seen only once. V gene TRBV5-1 combines with J gene TRBJ1-1; D remains ambiguous. The germline V and J ends were trimmed by 3 bases and 3 bases, with 12 bases remaining between them. Germline CDR1 reads SGHRS; CDR2 reads YFSETQ. CDR3 length: 14 residues. The CDR3 nucleotides are TGCGCCAGCAGCTCCACCTCCGGTCACACTGAAGCTTTCTTT. It specifies CASSSTSGHTEAFF.

The chain links TRBV5-1 to TRBJ2-3; 7 bases line up with TRBD2. V shed 2 bases and J 0 bases; nucleotides not matched to a gene: 3. The CDR3 length is 15 residues. Germline V gene lookup returns CDR1 SGHRS and CDR2 YFSETQ. DNA for the CDR3: TGCGCCAGCAGCTTCGCGGGAGCTAGCACAGATACGCAGTATTTT. This gives the protein CASSFAGASTDTQYF.

The chain couples TRBV25-1 to TRBJ1-1; D might be TRBD1 (5 bases). The CDR3 has 16 amino acids. Trimming shortened V by 3 bases and J by 1 base, and 15 bases separated the two germline ends. Germline V gene sequence: CDR1 MGHDK, CDR2 SYGVNS. This CDR3 reads CASSDSGGAGNTEAFF. CDR3 nucleotides: TGTGCCAGCAGTGATTCAGGTGGGGCCGGGAACACTGAAGCTTTCTTT. Full variable domain (remainder filled in from reference TRBV25-1 and TRBJ1-1): EADIYQTPRYLVIGTGKKITLECSQTMGHDKMYWYQQDPGMELHLIHYSYGVNSTEKGDLSSESTVSRIRTEHFPLTLESARPSHTSQYLCASSDSGGAGNTEAFFGQGTRLTVV.

The chain joins TRBV5-6 to TRBJ1-1, with D possibly TRBD1 on 6 matching bases. The ends were cut back, 6 bases at V and 0 bases at J, with 15 bases in the middle. This CDR3 has 15 residues. CDR1 and CDR2 from the germline V gene are SGHDT and YYEEEE. The CDR3 loop is CASIDPRGMNTEAFF. Written as DNA, the CDR3 is TGTGCCAGCATCGATCCCAGGGGCATGAACACTGAAGCTTTCTTT.

The chain employs TRBV9 and TRBJ1-2; TRBD1 matches 7 bases. Germline assignment: CDR1 SGDLS and CDR2 YYNGEE. The junction had 13 bases not matched to a gene; V was cut back by 2 bases and J by 0 bases. The CDR3 has 18 residues. CDR3 loop: CASSVADRVVDSNYGYTF. CDR3 DNA sequence: TGTGCCAGCAGCGTCGCTGACAGGGTCGTCGACTCTAACTATGGCTACACCTTC. Together with reference TRBV9 and TRBJ1-2, the CDR3 gives the full variable domain: DSGVTQTPKHLITATGQRVTLRCSPRSGDLSVYWYQQSLDQGLQFLIQYYNGEERAKGNILERFSAQQFPDLHSELNLSSLELGDSALYFCASSVADRVVDSNYGYTFGSGTRLTVV.

This chain links TRBV5-4 with TRBJ1-1; 8 bases agree with TRBD1. This CDR3 has 14 amino acids. The germline V gene encodes CDR1 SGHNT and CDR2 YYREEE (reference sequence). V was pared by 3 bases and J by 4 bases, with 5 bases of the junction left unmatched. The CDR3 sequence is CASSSRGLSTEAFF. The CDR3 DNA reads as TGTGCCAGCAGCTCCAGGGGGCTGAGCACTGAAGCTTTCTTT.

CDR3 DNA sequence: TGCGCCAGCAGCCAAGGGTTATCAAGGAGGACAGGGGCTTACGAGCAGTACTTC. The encoded protein is CASSQGLSRRTGAYEQYF. The rearrangement uses TRBV4-1 and TRBJ2-7; TRBD1 agrees at 9 bases. Per the germline V gene, CDR1 is MGHRA and CDR2 is YSYEKL. The CDR3 covers 18 residues. Trimming at V came to 1 base and at J to 4 bases, leaving 14 bases not matched to a gene.

The chain links TRBV29-1 to TRBJ2-2; D is undetermined. Germline CDR1 SQVTM, CDR2 ANQGSEA. The CDR3 runs 13 residues. The ends were cut back, 4 bases at V and 5 bases at J, with 11 bases in the middle. The CDR3 reads CSVARRSTGELFF. The DNA of the CDR3 is TGCAGCGTTGCGAGGAGAAGTACCGGGGAGCTGTTTTTT.

The chain couples TRBV5-1 to TRBJ2-5, with TRBD2 as a possible D gene (6 bases). The CDR3 is 14 amino acids. CDR1 and CDR2 from the germline V gene are SGHRS and YFSETQ. The V gene lost 0 bases and the J gene lost 4 bases, with 10 bases spanning the gap. This chain's CDR3 is CASSLGLVGETQYF. CDR3 DNA: TGCGCCAGCAGCTTGGGACTAGTAGGAGAGACCCAGTACTTC.